The entry below gives a single TCR beta chain sequence along with its context. CDR1 and CDR2 from the germline V gene are MDHEN and SYDVKM. The CDR3 is made up of 18 amino acids. The trim removed 5 bases at V and 3 bases at J, leaving 15 bases unmatched. These data come from a study of blood T cells in healthy people across ages. Through a sample-barcoded 5' primer and a J-beta primer mix, a second PCR was run for 7 to 11 cycles. TCRdb itself ran the 5' RACE reads through MiXCR, one entry per CDR3 protein. The data contain approximately 850,000 distinct CDR3 sequences, over 45% of them singletons. Material for sequencing was blood. The clonotype was recovered from a young man in good health. V gene TRBV28 combines with J gene TRBJ1-5, with 8 positions matching TRBD1. CDR3 sequence reads: CASSQRQGRAGDNQPQHF. The CDR3 DNA is TGTGCCAGCAGTCAAAGACAGGGGAGGGCTGGGGACAATCAGCCCCAGCATTTT. Full variable domain (outside the CDR3, taken from reference TRBV28 and TRBJ1-5): DVKVTQSSRYLVKRTGEKVFLECVQDMDHENMFWYRQDPGLGLRLIYFSYDVKMKEKGDIPEGYSVSREKKERFSLILESASTNQTSMYLCASSQRQGRAGDNQPQHFGDGTRLSIL.